This TCR beta chain appears in the sequencing data of a study of PD-1 blockade in classical Hodgkin lymphoma. Data came from immunoSEQ multiplex PCR; TCRdb stores just in-frame clones and leaves some out. The table lists almost 95,000 clones, 75% to 85% of them singletons, with more than 15% in the top ten. The CDR3 consists of 14 residues. Germline V gives CDR1 SGHTA, CDR2 FQGNSA. Turning to this clone: Its antigen is not identified. One end of the junction varies from germline; a read error may be responsible.

This sample's time point: cycle 4 day 1 (C4D1), after more than five weeks of nivolumab. After autologous stem cell transplantation all patients relapsed, and prior brentuximab vedotin exposure differed between cohorts. Whole-study findings and limits: Newly diagnosed patients reportedly had lower baseline TCR diversity than healthy donors.

The specimen comprised peripheral blood mononuclear cells (PBMCs), sampled before the fourth cycle of nivolumab. The chain employs TRBV7-2 and TRBJ2-7; D not certain. The TCR was taken from a human donor with classical Hodgkin lymphoma. The CDR3 sequence is CASSLARQEYGQYF. CDR3 sequence (DNA): TGTGCCAGCAGCTTAGCGCGGCAAGAGTACGGGCAGTACTTC.